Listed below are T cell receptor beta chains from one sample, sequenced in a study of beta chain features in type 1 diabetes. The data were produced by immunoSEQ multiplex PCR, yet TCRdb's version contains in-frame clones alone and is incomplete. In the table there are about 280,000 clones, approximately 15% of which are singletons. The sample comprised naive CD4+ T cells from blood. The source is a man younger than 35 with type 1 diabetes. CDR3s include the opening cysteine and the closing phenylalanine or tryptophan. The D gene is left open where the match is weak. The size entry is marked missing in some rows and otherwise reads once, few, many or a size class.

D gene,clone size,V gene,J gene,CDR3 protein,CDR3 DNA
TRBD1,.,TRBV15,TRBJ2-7,CATSRDDKGQGAYEQYF,TGTGCCACCAGCAGGGACGACAAAGGACAGGGGGCCTACGAGCAGTACTTC
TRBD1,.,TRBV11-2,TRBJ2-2,CASSGQGRAGELFF,TGTGCCAGCAGTGGACAGGGGAGGGCCGGGGAGCTGTTTTTT
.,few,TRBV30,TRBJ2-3,CAWTLAGTDTQYF,TGTGCCTGGACTCTAGCCGGCACAGATACGCAGTATTTT
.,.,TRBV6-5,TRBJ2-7,CAIGQRALGEQYF,TGTGCCATAGGACAGCGTGCCCTGGGGGAGCAGTACTTC
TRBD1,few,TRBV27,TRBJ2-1,CASSRDSWGNEQFF,TGTGCCAGCTCTCGGGACAGCTGGGGGAATGAGCAGTTCTTC
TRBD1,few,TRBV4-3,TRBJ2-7,CASSHPWTGSSYEQYF,TGCGCCAGCAGCCACCCGTGGACAGGGTCCTCCTACGAGCAGTACTTC
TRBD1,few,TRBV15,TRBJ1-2,CATSRDLGRGSIGYTF,TGTGCCACCAGCAGAGATTTAGGCAGGGGGTCTATCGGCTACACCTTC
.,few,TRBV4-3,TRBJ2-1,CASSQDLTGGSYNEQFF,TGCGCCAGCAGCCAAGATCTGACAGGAGGCTCCTACAATGAGCAGTTCTTC
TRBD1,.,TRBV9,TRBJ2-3,CASSPNGQGVTDTQYF,TGTGCCAGCAGCCCAAACGGACAGGGGGTCACAGATACGCAGTATTTT
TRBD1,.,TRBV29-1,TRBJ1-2,CSVARDRGPPTF,TGCAGCGTTGCTCGGGACAGGGGTCCTCCCACCTTC
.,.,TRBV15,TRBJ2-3,CATSRDLQTDTQYF,TGTGCCACCAGCAGAGACCTTCAGACAGATACGCAGTATTTT
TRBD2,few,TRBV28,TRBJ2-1,CASRLSGAGLRNEQFF,TGTGCCAGCAGGCTTAGCGGGGCGGGTTTAAGGAATGAGCAGTTCTTC
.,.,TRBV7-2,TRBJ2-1,CASIPAKAATYYNEQFF,TGTGCCAGCATCCCGGCGAAAGCGGCCACGTACTACAATGAGCAGTTCTTC
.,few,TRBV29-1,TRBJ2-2,CSVGDFRSNTGELFF,TGCAGCGTCGGGGACTTCCGCTCGAACACCGGGGAGCTGTTTTTT
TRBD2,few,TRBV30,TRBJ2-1,CACKTSGANYNEQFF,TGTGCCTGCAAGACTAGCGGGGCGAACTACAATGAGCAGTTCTTC
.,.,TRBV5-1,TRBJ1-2,CASSLPDSPRGYTF,TGCGCCAGCAGCTTACCGGACAGTCCAAGAGGCTACACCTTC
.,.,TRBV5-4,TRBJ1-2,CASSPGLALWVYGYTF,TGTGCCAGCAGCCCGGGATTAGCGCTTTGGGTCTATGGCTACACCTTC
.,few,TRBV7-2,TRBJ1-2,CASSSGTYGYTF,TGTGCCAGCAGCTCGGGGACTTATGGCTACACCTTC
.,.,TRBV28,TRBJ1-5,CASSLKQSNQPQHF,TGTGCCAGCAGTTTGAAACAGAGCAATCAGCCCCAGCATTTT
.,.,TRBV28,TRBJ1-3,CASSLGGKGNTIYF,TGTGCCAGCAGTTTGGGGGGGAAAGGAAACACCATATATTTT
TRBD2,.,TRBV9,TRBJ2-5,CASSLGLAGGETQYF,TGTGCCAGCAGCTTGGGACTAGCGGGGGGAGAGACCCAGTACTTC
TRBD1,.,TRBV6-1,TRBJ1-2,CASRGQSNYGYTF,TGTGCCAGCAGGGGACAGAGTAACTATGGCTACACCTTC
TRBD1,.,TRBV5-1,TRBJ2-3,CASSPGQAGAQYF,TGCGCCAGCAGCCCAGGACAGGCAGGGGCGCAGTATTTT
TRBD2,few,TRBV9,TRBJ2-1,CASSANSRRGGAYNEQFF,TGTGCCAGCAGCGCGAACTCCCGGAGGGGAGGGGCGTACAATGAGCAGTTCTTC
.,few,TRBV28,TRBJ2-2,CASRPPGNTGELFF,TGTGCCAGCAGACCCCCAGGGAACACCGGGGAGCTGTTTTTT
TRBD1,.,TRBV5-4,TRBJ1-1,CASSAGTGFGGTEAFF,TGTGCCAGCAGCGCCGGGACAGGGTTTGGGGGTACTGAAGCTTTCTTT
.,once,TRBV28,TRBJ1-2,CASNRVGYGYTF,TGTGCCTCGAACAGGGTCGGCTATGGCTACACCTTC
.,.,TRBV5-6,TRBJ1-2,CASRTDSLSYGYTF,TGTGCCAGCAGGACGGACAGTCTTAGCTATGGCTACACCTTC
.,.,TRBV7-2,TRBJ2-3,CASAVDRPSSTDTQYF,TGTGCCAGCGCGGTGGACAGACCCTCTAGCACAGATACGCAGTATTTT
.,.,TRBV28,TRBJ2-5,CASSLGRVETQYF,TGTGCCAGCAGTTTGGGCAGGGTTGAGACCCAGTACTTC
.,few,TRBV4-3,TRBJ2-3,CASSQDRGPAFRTDTQYF,TGCGCCAGCAGCCAAGACCGAGGTCCGGCTTTCCGCACAGATACGCAGTATTTT
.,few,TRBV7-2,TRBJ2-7,CASSHLPGRSYEQYF,TGTGCCAGCAGCCACTTACCAGGGAGGTCCTACGAGCAGTACTTC
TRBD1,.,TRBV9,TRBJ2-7,CASSLEARGIEQYF,TGTGCCAGCAGCCTAGAAGCCAGGGGGATCGAGCAGTACTTC
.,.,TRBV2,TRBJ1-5,CASSPGVRESNQPQHF,TGTGCCAGCAGTCCGGGGGTCCGTGAAAGCAATCAGCCCCAGCATTTT
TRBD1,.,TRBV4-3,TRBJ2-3,CASSPQGAATDTQYF,TGCGCCAGCAGCCCACAGGGGGCGGCTACAGATACGCAGTATTTT
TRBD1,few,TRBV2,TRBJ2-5,CASSEAETWTGYF,TGTGCCAGCAGTGAAGCGGAAACCTGGACAGGGTACTTC
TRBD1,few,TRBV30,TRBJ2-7,CAWSVTTGTEQYF,TGTGCCTGGAGTGTCACGACAGGGACCGAGCAGTACTTC
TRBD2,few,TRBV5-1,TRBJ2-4,CASSYSGRDNIQYF,TGCGCCAGCAGCTATAGCGGGAGAGACAACATTCAGTACTTC
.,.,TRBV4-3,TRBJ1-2,CASSQENSYYGYTF,TGCGCCAGCAGCCAAGAGAACAGCTACTATGGCTACACCTTC
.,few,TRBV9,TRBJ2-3,CASSVGPPDTQYF,TGTGCCAGCAGCGTAGGTCCTCCAGATACGCAGTATTTT
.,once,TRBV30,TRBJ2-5,CAWSSQSRETQYF,TGTGCCTGGAGTTCCCAATCGAGGGAGACCCAGTACTTC
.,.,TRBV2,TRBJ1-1,CASSYGTGGTEAFF,TGTGCCAGCAGTTACGGGACGGGAGGCACTGAAGCTTTCTTT
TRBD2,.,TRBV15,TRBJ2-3,CATSRETSSTDTQYF,TGTGCCACCAGCAGAGAGACTAGCTCTACAGATACGCAGTATTTT
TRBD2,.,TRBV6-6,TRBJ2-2,CASSPRGGRTGELFF,TGTGCCAGCAGCCCGCGGGGGGGCCGAACCGGGGAGCTGTTTTTT
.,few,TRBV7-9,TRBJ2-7,CASSLGVGAHEQYF,TGTGCCAGCAGCCTAGGCGTAGGGGCCCACGAGCAGTACTTC
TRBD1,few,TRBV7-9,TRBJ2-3,CASSSGGQGASDTQYF,TGTGCCAGCAGCTCGGGGGGACAGGGGGCCTCAGATACGCAGTATTTT
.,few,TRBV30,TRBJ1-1,CAWSSGNTEAFF,TGTGCCTGGAGTTCAGGGAACACTGAAGCTTTCTTT
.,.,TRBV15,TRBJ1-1,CATNTLRDTEAFF,TGTGCCACCAATACTCTTCGGGATACTGAAGCTTTCTTT
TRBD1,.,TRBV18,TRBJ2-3,CASSPSRTGSTDTQYF,TGTGCCAGCTCACCAAGCCGGACAGGGAGCACAGATACGCAGTATTTT
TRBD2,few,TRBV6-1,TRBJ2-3,CASVAGGPFTDTQYF,TGTGCCAGCGTTGCGGGAGGGCCCTTCACAGATACGCAGTATTTT
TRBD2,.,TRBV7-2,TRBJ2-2,CASSLRRGSGELFF,TGTGCCAGCAGCTTACGGCGGGGGTCCGGGGAGCTGTTTTTT
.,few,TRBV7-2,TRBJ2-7,CASSPVLREQYF,TGTGCCAGCAGCCCAGTTTTGAGGGAGCAGTACTTC
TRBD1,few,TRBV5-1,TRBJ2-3,CASSLGQGPDTQYF,TGCGCCAGCAGCTTGGGACAGGGCCCAGATACGCAGTATTTT
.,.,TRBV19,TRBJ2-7,CASSRGFSYEQYF,TGTGCCAGTAGTCGGGGGTTCTCCTACGAGCAGTACTTC
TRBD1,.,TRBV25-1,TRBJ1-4,CASSGSGTGGGKLFF,TGTGCCAGCAGTGGTAGCGGGACAGGGGGCGGAAAACTGTTTTTT